This entry lists 19 T cell receptor beta chains sequenced from one sample in a study of T cell responses to AZD1222 COVID-19 vaccine. The method was immunoSEQ multiplex PCR; TCRdb's version includes in-frame clones alone and lacks a portion of them. This table has 150,000 to 200,000 clones, roughly 92% appearing once. The sample was peripheral blood, taken 28 days after the second AZD1222 dose. The receptors were gathered from an adult who received the AZD1222 COVID-19 vaccine.

This clone has just one count. V and J are TRBV28 and TRBJ1-3, with 9 bases lining up with TRBD1. Germline CDR1 reads MDHEN; CDR2 reads SYDVKM. This CDR3 has 13 amino acids. Trimming took 4 bases from V and 9 from J; bases not matched to a gene: 4. CDR3 DNA sequence: TGTGCCAGCAGTTCCGGACAGGGGTTCACCATATATTTT. It yields the protein CASSSGQGFTIYF.

The chain couples TRBV12-3 or TRBV12-4 to TRBJ1-5, with D unclear. V lost 2 bases to trimming and J lost 7 bases, with 9 bases between them. This CDR3 has 13 residues. CDR3 sequence (DNA): TGTGCCAGCAGTTTATCTAAGAAGCAGCCCCAGCATTTT. Its translation: CASSLSKKQPQHF.

J is TRBJ1-1 and V is TRBV20-1; D unclear. Germline assignment: CDR1 DFQATT and CDR2 SNEGSKA (reference sequence). This CDR3 is 11 amino acids long. V lost 7 bases, J lost 5 bases, and 11 bases lay in between. The CDR3 nucleotides are TGCAGTGTTCCCCAGGTAACTGAAGCTTTCTTT. This sequence encodes CSVPQVTEAFF.

V and J are TRBV6-1 and TRBJ1-2; D is ambiguous. The germline V and J ends were trimmed by 2 bases and 9 bases, with 13 bases remaining between them. CDR1 is MNHNS and CDR2 is SASEGT in the germline V gene. This CDR3 has 13 amino acids. CDR3 DNA: TGTGCCAGCAGTGAACTTCGCTTCATGAGCTACACCTTC. The encoded protein is CASSELRFMSYTF.

The chain uses TRBV19 and TRBJ2-2; 8 nucleotides align to TRBD2. V lost 7 bases to trimming and J lost 4 bases; unmatched junction nucleotides: 8. This CDR3 has 15 residues. Germline V lookup: CDR1 LNHDA, CDR2 SQIVND (reference sequence). CDR3 coding DNA: TGTGCCAGTACCCTAGGCCTAGCGGGCACCGGGGAGCTGTTTTTT. As protein: CASTLGLAGTGELFF.

The DNA of the CDR3 is TGTGCCAGCAGTTACTGGGACGGACGAAACACCATATATTTT. This gives the protein CASSYWDGRNTIYF. This chain joins TRBV6-2 or TRBV6-3 and TRBJ1-3; D perhaps matches TRBD1 (5 bases). The germline gives CDR1 MNHEY, CDR2 SVGEGT. The CDR3 spans 14 residues. V shed 1 base and J shed 5 bases, with 9 bases lying between them.

CDR3 residues: CASSKLPRTGSSYEQYF. The CDR3 DNA reads TGTGCCAGCAGCAAGCTACCACGGACAGGATCCTCCTACGAGCAGTACTTC. The chain couples TRBV6-2 or TRBV6-3 to TRBJ2-7; TRBD1 matches at 7 bases. The V and J ends lost 6 bases and 0 bases, in that order; junction bases with no gene match: 14. The CDR3 runs 17 residues. The germline CDR1 and CDR2 sequences are MNHEY and SVGEGT.

CDR3 sequence reads: CASRLGLAVYNEQFF. As DNA, the CDR3 is TGTGCCAGCAGACTAGGACTAGCGGTCTACAATGAGCAGTTCTTC. This chain joins TRBV28 and TRBJ2-1; 10 nucleotides align to TRBD2. Germline CDR1 and CDR2: MDHEN and SYDVKM. V shed 6 bases and J 3 bases; nucleotides not matched to a gene: 5. The CDR3 loop spans 15 amino acids.

The V gene is TRBV5-5, the J gene TRBJ2-3, with 7 nucleotides matching TRBD1. V shed 4 bases and J 0 bases; nucleotides not matched to a gene: 11. The CDR3 sequence is 17 residues long. CDR1 SGHKS and CDR2 YYEKEE come from the germline V gene (reference sequence). In nucleotides, the CDR3 is TGTGCCAGCAGCCGGGACAGTCAATATTCTAGCACAGATACGCAGTATTTT. Translation: CASSRDSQYSSTDTQYF.

The gene calls are TRBV5-1 and TRBJ2-2; D is perhaps TRBD1 (6 bases). V was trimmed by 0 bases and J by 4 bases, leaving 10 bases between them. The CDR3 is made up of 15 amino acids. The germline V gene has CDR1 SGHRS and CDR2 YFSETQ. CDR3 region: CASSLVQGATGELFF. The CDR3 DNA follows: TGCGCCAGCAGCTTGGTACAGGGCGCCACCGGGGAGCTGTTTTTT.

The V call is TRBV6-2 or TRBV6-3, the J call TRBJ2-1, with a weak D call TRBD1 (6 bases). The CDR3 is 15 amino acids. Germline V CDR1 and CDR2: MNHEY, SVGEGT. Trimming left V 6 bases short and J 8 bases short, with 20 bases between. For the CDR3, the DNA is TGTGCCAGCAGCCACAGGGTTAGTAGTCAGGATGAGCAGTTCTTC. Its translation: CASSHRVSSQDEQFF.

This chain uses TRBV19 with TRBJ2-1, with D tentatively TRBD1 or TRBD2 (5 bases each). Germline CDR1 LNHDA, CDR2 SQIVND (reference sequence). CDR3 length: 15 residues. V was clipped by 3 bases and J by 0 bases, with 9 bases between them. The CDR3 loop reads CASSMRGDSYNEQFF. In DNA, the CDR3 is TGTGCCAGTAGTATGCGAGGGGACTCCTACAATGAGCAGTTCTTC.

The rearrangement uses TRBV4-2 and TRBJ2-3; weak D call: TRBD2 (5 bases). Germline CDR1 reads LGHNA; CDR2 reads YNFKEQ. The ends were cut back, 1 base at V and 5 bases at J, with 13 bases in the middle. This CDR3 is built from 15 residues. CDR3 residues: CASSQGLATGDTQYF. For the CDR3, the DNA is TGTGCCAGCAGCCAAGGGTTAGCGACTGGAGATACGCAGTATTTT.

CDR3 in amino acids: CASSLLGGNEQYF. For the CDR3, the DNA is TGTGCCAGCAGTTTATTGGGGGGAAACGAGCAGTACTTC. The chain uses TRBV12-3 or TRBV12-4 and TRBJ2-7; tentatively, D is TRBD2 (6 bases). V gave up 2 bases and J gave up 5 bases, with 10 bases separating them. CDR3 length: 13 amino acids.

The genes are TRBV9 and TRBJ2-2; D not resolved. V was clipped by 0 bases and J by 6 bases, with 12 bases between them. From germline, CDR1 is SGDLS and CDR2 YYNGEE. The CDR3 extends over 15 amino acids. Here the CDR3 reads CASSVGVGSAGELFF. The CDR3 coding sequence is TGTGCCAGCAGCGTAGGGGTTGGTTCGGCCGGGGAGCTGTTTTTT.

The chain couples TRBV5-1 to TRBJ2-5; no reliable D call. With 5 bases removed from V and 1 base from J, the gap between germline ends came to 9 bases. The CDR3 covers 13 residues. Germline assignment: CDR1 SGHRS and CDR2 YFSETQ. The chain's CDR3 is CASSKGLQETQYF. CDR3 DNA: TGCGCCAGCAGTAAGGGCCTCCAAGAGACCCAGTACTTC.

The V call is TRBV5-5, the J call TRBJ1-2; possibly TRBD1 for D (5 bases). CDR3 length equals 14 residues. The ends were cut back, 3 bases at V and 4 bases at J, with 13 bases in the middle. CDR1 and CDR2 from the germline V gene are SGHKS and YYEKEE (reference sequence). CDR3 sequence (DNA): TGTGCCAGCAGCTCTATGGGGGGGACCTATGGCTACACCTTC. This encodes CASSSMGGTYGYTF.

The chain combines TRBV6-5 with TRBJ2-2; D not certain. V was clipped by 2 bases and J by 3 bases, with 13 bases between them. The CDR3 loop spans 16 amino acids. Germline-derived CDR1 and CDR2 are MNHEY and SVGAGI. The CDR3 DNA reads as TGTGCCAGCAGTTACCCCCCTAATATACACACCGGGGAGCTGTTTTTT. Encoded protein: CASSYPPNIHTGELFF.

The chain employs TRBV30 and TRBJ1-4, with D possibly TRBD1 on 6 matching bases. The CDR3 consists of 15 residues. CDR1 and CDR2 from the germline V gene are GTSNPN and SVGIG (reference sequence). Trimming removed 2 bases at V and 7 bases at J, with 17 bases between. The CDR3 DNA follows: TGTGCCTGGAGTCCTCAAGACAGGAGGATTGAAAAACTGTTTTTT. Protein: CAWSPQDRRIEKLFF.